The subject of this entry is one T cell receptor (beta chain). This entry belongs to a study of T-cell reconstitution after alpha-beta-depleted transplantation in children. The library targeted TCRbeta and was prepared with unique molecular identifiers. TCRdb reprocessed the PCR reads with MiXCR, giving one entry per CDR3 protein. Of about 690,000 distinct CDR3 sequences listed, approximately 16% were seen once; the top ten hold 0.85% to 1.3%. Germline CDR1 reads SGHTA; CDR2 reads FQGNSA. The CDR3 extends over 15 amino acids. V was clipped by 11 bases and J by 3 bases, with 23 bases between them. The sequence derives from a human donor who donated a stem cell graft to a child with acute myeloid leukemia. The chain combines TRBV7-2 with TRBJ2-7; D is tentatively TRBD1 or TRBD2 (5 bases each). The sample in question was PBMCs from the stem cell graft donor, obtained from the stem cell graft. The CDR3 here is CASSLGGVGGYEQYF. CDR3 sequence (DNA): TGTGCCTCTAGCTTAGGTGGGGTTGGGGGCTACGAGCAGTACTTC. The whole variable domain, remainder taken from reference TRBV7-2 and TRBJ2-7, is GAGVSQSPSNKVTEKGKDVELRCDPISGHTALYWYRQSLGQGLEFLIYFQGNSAPDKSGLPSDRFSAERTGGSVSTLTIQRTQQEDSAVYLCASSLGGVGGYEQYFGPGTRLTVT.